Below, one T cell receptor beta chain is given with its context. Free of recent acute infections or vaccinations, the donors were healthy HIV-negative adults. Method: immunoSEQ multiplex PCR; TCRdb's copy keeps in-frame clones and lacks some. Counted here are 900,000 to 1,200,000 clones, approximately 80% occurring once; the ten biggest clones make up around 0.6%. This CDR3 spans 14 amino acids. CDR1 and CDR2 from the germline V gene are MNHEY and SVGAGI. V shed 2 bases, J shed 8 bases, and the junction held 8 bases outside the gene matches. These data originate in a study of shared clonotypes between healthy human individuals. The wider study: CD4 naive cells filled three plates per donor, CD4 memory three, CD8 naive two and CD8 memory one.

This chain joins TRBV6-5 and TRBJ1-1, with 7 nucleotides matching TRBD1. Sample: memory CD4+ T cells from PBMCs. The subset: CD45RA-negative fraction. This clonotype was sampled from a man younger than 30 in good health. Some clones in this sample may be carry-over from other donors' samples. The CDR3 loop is CASSYQVRGWEAFF. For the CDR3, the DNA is TGTGCCAGCAGTTACCAAGTCAGGGGGTGGGAAGCTTTCTTT.